This passage covers 25 T cell receptor beta chains from one sample sequenced in a study of spatial heterogeneity in lung cancer (dated 2019 in TCRdb). The time point label, read with the paper, signifies: sample taken at primary tumor resection. Without any cell sorting, TCR sequencing was performed on whole RNA extracted either from tumor and nontumor lung tissue or from cryopreserved PBMC samples. The library was produced with 5' RACE. The data were produced on a NextSeq 500. The raw public data were reprocessed by TCRdb itself: fastp quality trimming at Q25, MiXCR clonotype calling, in-frame beta chains only. All rows with the same CDR3 protein become a single entry with the most common DNA and genes. The sample table contains 10,000 to 15,000 distinct CDR3 sequences; only one count was recorded for around 4.2% of them. Clones ranked in the top ten supply 45% of the sample. This material consisted of PBMCs, taken at surgery. Receptors originate from a male donor with early-stage non-small cell lung cancer.

Details on this clonotype: This beta chain is an off-target read within a library intended for alpha chains, so its frequency means little. CDR3 nucleotide sequence: TGTGCCAGCAGCCCATCGGGGACAGCCGACAATGAGCAGTTCTTC. It encodes CASSPSGTADNEQFF. This chain connects TRBV9 to TRBJ2-1; TRBD1 agrees at 7 bases. CDR3 size: 15 residues. V was clipped by 4 bases and J by 5 bases; unmatched bases: 9. The germline V gene has CDR1 SGDLS and CDR2 YYNGEE.

At least ten counts were recorded for this clonotype. Because this beta chain is a stray read in a library intended to capture alpha chains, its abundance should not be given much weight. The chain has TRBV10-3 and TRBJ2-1; 8 nucleotides line up with TRBD1. With 6 bases clipped from V and 3 bases from J, the junction kept 4 bases outside the gene matches. The CDR3 spans 14 residues. Germline V gene data show CDR1 as ENHRY and CDR2 as SYGVKD. The CDR3 loop reads CAISRDRNYNEQFF. The CDR3 DNA reads as TGTGCCATCAGCCGGGACAGGAACTACAATGAGCAGTTCTTC.

This clonotype was counted ten times or more. This beta chain turned up in a library designed for alpha chains; as an off-target read, its abundance says little. This chain uses TRBV28 with TRBJ1-2; no reliable D call. The V gene's germline CDR1 is MDHEN and CDR2 SYDVKM. There are 12 residues in the CDR3. Trimming took 8 bases from V and 4 from J, leaving 11 bases between them. The CDR3 loop is CASGLQRYGYTF. Written as DNA, the CDR3 is TGTGCCAGCGGTCTTCAGCGCTATGGCTACACCTTC.

Many counts were recorded for this clonotype. The library was designed around alpha chains, so this beta chain is a stray read whose abundance carries little weight. The chain employs TRBV20-1 and TRBJ1-5; perhaps TRBD1 as D (6 bases). Trimming cost V 7 bases and J 2 bases, with 18 bases left between them. CDR3 size: 15 residues. CDR1 is DFQATT and CDR2 is SNEGSKA in the germline V gene (reference sequence). The DNA for the CDR3 is TGCAGTGTAGGGGGAACAGGGTACGGCAATCAGCCCCAGCATTTT. Residues: CSVGGTGYGNQPQHF.

This clonotype has more than one count but fewer than ten. With the library built for alpha chains, this beta chain is off target and its frequency is not meaningful. The CDR3 nucleotides are TGTGCCACCAGCAGAGATACCGGGAGGGACGAGCAGTACTTC. Residues: CATSRDTGRDEQYF. J is TRBJ2-7 and V is TRBV15, with TRBD2 identical over 8 bases. The CDR3 contains 14 residues. CDR1 is LNHNV, CDR2 YYDKDF, per germline (reference sequence). After removal of 0 bases from V and 5 bases from J, the junction contained 3 bases not matched to a gene.

The sample holds many counts of this clonotype. This beta chain came through as a stray read in a library set up for alpha chains, and its size says little. The chain uses TRBV7-3 and TRBJ2-5; a possible D gene is TRBD1 (7 bases). Germline loops: CDR1 SGHTA, CDR2 FQGTGA. V was pared by 5 bases and J by 5 bases, with 18 bases between. The CDR3 loop spans 15 amino acids. In DNA form, the CDR3 reads TGTGCCAGCAGCCCCCTTGGAGGGGGCGGGGAGACCCAGTACTTC. Amino acids: CASSPLGGGGETQYF. Complete variable domain (other parts from reference TRBV7-3 and TRBJ2-5): GAGVSQTPSNKVTEKGKYVELRCDPISGHTALYWYRQSLGQGPEFLIYFQGTGAADDSGLPNDRFFAVRPEGSVSTLKIQRTERGDSAVYLCASSPLGGGGETQYFGPGTRLLVL.

This clonotype was counted at least ten times. For a library built for alpha chains, this beta chain is a stray read; little rests on its size. The chain recombines TRBV20-1 with TRBJ2-7; the match to TRBD2 covers 7 bases. The CDR3 spans 14 residues. V lost 5 bases and J lost 1; bases outside the gene matches: 8. CDR1 is DFQATT and CDR2 is SNEGSKA in the germline V gene (reference sequence). Here the CDR3 DNA reads TGCAGTGCTTCCGCATCGCGGGGGTCCTACGAGCAGTACTTC. Translated: CSASASRGSYEQYF.

This clonotype was recorded at least ten times. As an off-target read in a library built for alpha chains, this beta chain has a frequency of little significance. This chain links TRBV19 with TRBJ2-5; TRBD2 might be the D (7 bases). Germline CDR1 is LNHDA and CDR2 is SQIVND (reference sequence). This CDR3 spans 15 amino acids. With 7 bases removed from V and 1 base from J, the gap between germline ends came to 16 bases. DNA for the CDR3: TGTGCCAGTACCAAAGGGGGGGGCCTCCAAGAGACCCAGTACTTC. Its protein product is CASTKGGGLQETQYF.

In the case of this clonotype: The size of this beta chain means little, since it is a stray read in a library made for alpha chains. V is TRBV25-1 and J is TRBJ2-1, with 8 bases matching TRBD2. Germline values: CDR1 MGHDK, CDR2 SYGVNS. The ends lost 6 bases at V and 3 bases at J; junction bases unmatched: 4. The CDR3 loop spans 14 amino acids. This CDR3 is CASRPSGSYNEQFF. Written as DNA, the CDR3 is TGTGCCAGCAGACCAAGCGGGAGCTACAATGAGCAGTTCTTC.

This clonotype was observed at least ten times. This beta chain represents an off-target read in a library built for alpha chains; its size is of limited meaning. The chain links TRBV29-1 to TRBJ2-7; D not certain. Germline V gene sequence: CDR1 SQVTM, CDR2 ANQGSEA. This CDR3 contains 13 residues. The germline V and J ends were trimmed by 4 bases and 0 bases, with 10 bases remaining between them. CDR3 amino acids: CSVVQVGSYEQYF. The CDR3 DNA reads as TGCAGCGTTGTGCAGGTAGGCTCCTACGAGCAGTACTTC.

This clonotype was counted ten times or more. Because the library targeted alpha chains, this beta chain is an off-target read whose size means little. The rearrangement links TRBV5-5 to TRBJ2-3; TRBD2 aligns across 14 bases. CDR1 and CDR2 from the germline V gene are SGHKS and YYEKEE (reference sequence). Trimming removed 0 bases from V and 0 bases from J; junction bases left unmatched: 3. This CDR3 comprises 18 residues. CDR3 coding DNA: TGTGCCAGCAGCTTGGGACTAGCGGGAGGGCCTAGCACAGATACGCAGTATTTT. Its translation is CASSLGLAGGPSTDTQYF.

This clonotype was detected many times. As an off-target read in a library built for alpha chains, this beta chain has a frequency of little significance. The chain recombines TRBV4-1 with TRBJ1-2, with 7 bases lining up with TRBD1. Germline CDR1 reads MGHRA; CDR2 reads YSYEKL. The CDR3 totals 15 residues. J lost 0 bases, V lost 6 bases, and 7 bases had no gene match. The CDR3 loop is CASSGGQRANYGYTF. The CDR3 DNA reads TGCGCCAGCAGTGGGGGACAGAGGGCTAACTATGGCTACACCTTC.

This clonotype was detected many times. Being off target in a library aimed at alpha chains, this beta chain has a size of little meaning. The rearrangement links TRBV27 to TRBJ1-5; 8 bases map to TRBD1. V dropped 6 bases and J dropped 6; count of bases not matched to a gene: 7. The CDR3 has 14 residues. Germline V gives CDR1 MNHEY, CDR2 SMNVEV (reference sequence). The CDR3 here is CASRRQGAGQPQHF. The CDR3, as DNA: TGTGCCAGCAGGAGGCAGGGGGCAGGTCAGCCCCAGCATTTT.

The sample holds many counts of this clonotype. The library was designed around alpha chains, so this beta chain is a stray read whose abundance carries little weight. The chain combines TRBV15 with TRBJ2-1; a possible D gene is TRBD1 (6 bases). Germline V gives CDR1 LNHNV, CDR2 YYDKDF (reference sequence). The CDR3 covers 16 residues. V was trimmed by 3 bases and J by 0 bases, leaving 12 bases between them. The CDR3 protein is CATSSQGTFSYNEQFF. Written as DNA, the CDR3 is TGTGCCACCAGCAGTCAGGGGACCTTCTCCTACAATGAGCAGTTCTTC.

The sample holds many counts of this clonotype. Little can be read into the size of this beta chain, an off-target read in a library designed for alpha chains. CDR3 sequence: CASQKTGAQETQYF. The DNA for the CDR3 is TGCGCCAGCCAAAAAACAGGTGCTCAAGAGACCCAGTACTTC. The genes are TRBV10-2 and TRBJ2-5, with D possibly TRBD1 on 5 matching bases. Germline V CDR1 and CDR2: WSHSY, SAAADI. The CDR3 has 14 residues. V was clipped by 8 bases and J by 2 bases, with 15 bases between them.

Comment on this clonotype: This sequence may be a read error, since a much larger clone differs from it by one base. The library was designed around alpha chains, so this beta chain is a stray read whose abundance carries little weight. The gene calls are TRBV28 and TRBJ2-1, with D unresolved. The V end was cut by 2 bases, the J end by 7 bases, with 12 bases between. CDR1 is MDHEN and CDR2 is SYDVKM in the germline V gene. The CDR3 extends over 14 amino acids. For the CDR3, the DNA is TGTGCCAGCAGTTTACCGGCCAGTGGGAATGAGCAGTTCTTC. As protein: CASSLPASGNEQFF.

This clonotype has ten or more counts. A library prepared for alpha chains yielded this beta chain as an off-target read; its size is of little meaning. The CDR3 region has the DNA TGCAGTTACCCAGCCCCGAGCTCCTACAATGAGCAGTTCTTC. It encodes CSYPAPSSYNEQFF. The J gene is TRBJ2-1, the V gene TRBV20-1; D gene unclear. V gave up 8 bases and J gave up 0 bases, with 14 bases separating them. The CDR3 sequence is 14 residues long. Germline-derived CDR1 and CDR2 are DFQATT and SNEGSKA (reference sequence).

In regard to this clonotype: Since it is a stray read in a library aimed at alpha chains, this beta chain has a size that is not meaningful. This chain uses TRBV7-3 with TRBJ2-2, with 8 positions matching TRBD2. The CDR3 length is 16 residues. V shed 5 bases and J 4 bases; nucleotides not matched to a gene: 9. CDR1 and CDR2 from the germline V gene are SGHTA and FQGTGA. The CDR3 protein is CASSPPGLEATGELFF. Written as DNA, the CDR3 is TGTGCCAGCAGCCCGCCGGGACTAGAGGCCACCGGGGAGCTGTTTTTT. Full variable domain (remainder filled in from reference TRBV7-3 and TRBJ2-2): GAGVSQTPSNKVTEKGKYVELRCDPISGHTALYWYRQSLGQGPEFLIYFQGTGAADDSGLPNDRFFAVRPEGSVSTLKIQRTERGDSAVYLCASSPPGLEATGELFFGEGSRLTVL.

The table lists this clonotype with many counts. The size of this beta chain means little, since it is a stray read in a library made for alpha chains. V usage is TRBV5-5 and J usage is TRBJ2-1; 12 nucleotides line up with TRBD2. From germline, CDR1 is SGHKS and CDR2 YYEKEE (reference sequence). This CDR3 is built from 15 residues. J gave up 4 bases and V 4 bases, and 3 bases lay outside the gene matches. The CDR3 sequence is CASSRTSGRYNEQFF. The DNA of the CDR3 is TGTGCCAGCAGCCGTACTAGCGGGAGGTACAATGAGCAGTTCTTC.

Only a few counts were recorded for this clonotype. For a library built for alpha chains, this beta chain is a stray read; little rests on its size. The rearrangement joins TRBV20-1 to TRBJ1-2; 7 positions match TRBD1. The CDR3 length is 15 residues. The V segment lost 6 bases and the J segment 1 base; nucleotides outside the gene matches: 11. The germline gives CDR1 DFQATT, CDR2 SNEGSKA (reference sequence). CDR3 in amino acids: CSAYTGDRLNYGYTF. CDR3 nucleotides: TGCAGTGCCTACACGGGGGACAGACTTAACTATGGCTACACCTTC.

At least ten counts were recorded for this clonotype. For a library built for alpha chains, this beta chain is a stray read; little rests on its size. The chain recombines TRBV6-5 with TRBJ1-2; D is perhaps TRBD1 (5 bases). CDR3 length: 16 amino acids. Trimming removed 6 bases from V and 4 bases from J, with 21 bases in between. Per the germline V gene, CDR1 is MNHEY and CDR2 is SVGAGI. The CDR3 loop reads CASRQLGAIRGYGYTF. The CDR3 DNA sequence: TGTGCCAGCAGGCAGTTAGGGGCCATTCGCGGCTATGGCTACACCTTC.

In its sample, this clonotype was seen many times. The size of this beta chain means little, since it is a stray read in a library made for alpha chains. The chain combines TRBV19 with TRBJ1-5, with D possibly TRBD1 on 6 matching bases. The V gene's germline CDR1 is LNHDA and CDR2 SQIVND (reference sequence). Trimming removed 0 bases at V and 5 bases at J, with 11 bases between. This CDR3 region has 15 residues. The CDR3 nucleotides read TGTGCCAGTAGTATAGACTCAACAGGGCATCAGCCCCAGCATTTT. The encoded protein is CASSIDSTGHQPQHF.

This clonotype was seen ten or more times. A library prepared for alpha chains yielded this beta chain as an off-target read; its size is of little meaning. The DNA for the CDR3 is TGCGCCAGCAGCTGGGAGGGTGAGCAGTTCTTC. The encoded protein is CASSWEGEQFF. This chain joins TRBV5-1 and TRBJ2-1, with 7 bases fitting TRBD2. CDR3 length equals 11 residues. Germline V gives CDR1 SGHRS, CDR2 YFSETQ. J lost 9 bases, V lost 3 bases, and 0 bases had no gene match.

The table lists this clonotype with many counts. This beta chain was picked up by a library intended for alpha chains and is off target, so its count carries little meaning. The rearrangement uses TRBV4-1 and TRBJ1-2; D might be TRBD1 (6 bases). In germline, CDR1 is MGHRA, CDR2 YSYEKL. Trimming stripped 7 bases from V and 2 bases from J, with 20 bases between. This CDR3 spans 16 amino acids. Here the CDR3 reads CASTPSGIRGNYGYTF. In DNA, the CDR3 is TGCGCCAGCACCCCTAGCGGTATCAGGGGAAACTATGGCTACACCTTC.

Many counts were recorded for this clonotype. In a library made to pick up alpha chains, this beta chain is a stray read with a size that means little. This rearrangement joins TRBV6-8 to TRBJ2-7; maybe TRBD2 (7 bases). Per the germline V gene, CDR1 is MNHGY and CDR2 is SAAAGT. This CDR3 region has 14 residues. Trimming removed 11 bases at V and 1 base at J, with 18 bases between. In nucleotides, the CDR3 is TGTGCCCACGCACGGGGGGCCTGGTCCTACGAGCAGTACTTC. It translates to CAHARGAWSYEQYF.